The 11 T cell receptor beta chains presented below share a single source sample, sequenced in a study of T cell repertoires in ileal Crohn's disease. This table comes from immunoSEQ multiplex PCR, and its TCRdb copy is limited to in-frame clones, with some not included. The data hold some 15,000 clones, with roughly 70% observed a single time. Sequenced material: ileal tissue. These receptors came from an adult with Crohn's disease.

The V gene is TRBV7-6, the J gene TRBJ2-3; 7 bases are a match to TRBD1. V shed 5 bases and J 4 bases; nucleotides not matched to a gene: 3. The CDR3 covers 13 residues. The germline V gene has CDR1 SGHVS and CDR2 FNYEAQ. CDR3 DNA: TGTGCCAGCAGCCGGGACAGCTCAGATACGCAGTATTTT. Amino acids: CASSRDSSDTQYF. The variable domain in full, completed from reference TRBV7-6 and TRBJ2-3, reads GAGVSQSPRYKVTKRGQDVALRCDPISGHVSLYWYRQALGQGPEFLTYFNYEAQQDKSGLPNDRFSAERPEGSISTLTIQRTEQRDSAMYRCASSRDSSDTQYFGPGTRLTVL.

About this clone: The sample contains more than one DNA sequence encoding this CDR3. V and J are TRBV29-1 and TRBJ2-1, with D unclear. The CDR3 length is 16 residues. The ends were cut back, 0 bases at V and 6 bases at J, with 18 bases in the middle. Germline V gene data show CDR1 as SQVTM and CDR2 as ANQGSEA. The CDR3 bases are TGCAGCGTTGAAGAAGTAGGCACTACGTCGGGCAATGAGCAGTTCTTC. Protein product: CSVEEVGTTSGNEQFF.

The chain uses TRBV19 and TRBJ2-3; 8 nucleotides line up with TRBD2. The germline V gene encodes CDR1 LNHDA and CDR2 SQIVND (reference sequence). The length of the CDR3 is 17 residues. J was trimmed by 3 bases and V by 4 bases; bases with no gene match: 12. Here the CDR3 reads CASSRPRYGGRTDTQYF. In nucleotides, the CDR3 is TGTGCCAGTAGTAGGCCGAGGTACGGCGGGAGGACAGATACGCAGTATTTT.

CDR3 nucleotides: TGTGCCAGCAGTGTCACTAGCGAGCTCAACACAGATACGCAGTATTTT. It encodes CASSVTSELNTDTQYF. The chain employs TRBV28 and TRBJ2-3, with 7 bases that match TRBD2. CDR1 and CDR2 (germline): MDHEN, SYDVKM. There are 16 residues in the CDR3. J lost 2 bases, V lost 5 bases, and 10 bases had no gene match. Full variable domain (remainder filled in from reference TRBV28 and TRBJ2-3): DVKVTQSSRYLVKRTGEKVFLECVQDMDHENMFWYRQDPGLGLRLIYFSYDVKMKEKGDIPEGYSVSREKKERFSLILESASTNQTSMYLCASSVTSELNTDTQYFGPGTRLTVL.

The rearrangement links TRBV11-3 to TRBJ2-7; 7 bases are shared with TRBD1. There are 15 residues in the CDR3. Losses at the gene ends were 5 bases for V and 2 bases for J; bases not matched to a gene: 9. Germline V gene lookup returns CDR1 SGHNT and CDR2 YENEEA. The CDR3 reads CASSPPGTVAYEQYF. CDR3 bases: TGTGCCAGCAGCCCCCCTGGGACAGTAGCCTACGAGCAGTACTTC.

This clone has a handful of counts. This chain links TRBV7-2 with TRBJ2-1, with 12 positions matching TRBD2. The CDR3 is made up of 17 amino acids. J lost 10 bases, V lost 0 bases, and 10 bases had no gene match. Germline assignment: CDR1 SGHTA and CDR2 FQGNSA. In DNA, the CDR3 is TGTGCCAGCAGCTTAGCTCCCTCAAGGACTAGCGGGATAGAGCAGTTCTTC. Protein: CASSLAPSRTSGIEQFF.

The CDR3 DNA follows: TGTGCCAGCTCTCAGGCGAACACTGAAGCTTTCTTT. It translates to CASSQANTEAFF. This chain uses TRBV18 with TRBJ1-1; unclear D gene. Trimming pared 6 bases from V and 1 base from J, leaving 6 bases between. The CDR3 extends over 12 amino acids. The germline V gene has CDR1 KGHSH and CDR2 LQKENI.

In its sample, this clone was seen once. V and J are TRBV6-1 and TRBJ2-3, with 9 bases aligning to TRBD2. Germline V lookup: CDR1 MNHNS, CDR2 SASEGT. The CDR3 is 18 residues long. V lost 4 bases, J lost 3 bases, and 14 bases stayed unmatched. CDR3 coding DNA: TGTGCCAGCAGTGGGGAGGCATTGCTAGCGGGGAGGACAGATACGCAGTATTTT. Translation gives CASSGEALLAGRTDTQYF.

This chain links TRBV5-6 with TRBJ2-7; TRBD1 agrees at 11 bases. The CDR3 is 16 amino acids. Germline trimming cut 6 bases from V and 3 bases from J; bases unmatched to any gene: 11. The V gene's germline CDR1 is SGHDT and CDR2 YYEEEE. The CDR3 DNA reads as TGTGCCAGCACCGTGTATCCCGGGACAGGGGGCTACGAGCAGTACTTC. Translating gives CASTVYPGTGGYEQYF.

The sample holds a few counts of this clone. V is TRBV2 and J is TRBJ1-1, with D unresolved. CDR1 and CDR2 (germline): SNHLY, FYNNEI. The germline V and J ends were trimmed by 9 bases and 0 bases, with 11 bases remaining between them. There are 13 residues in the CDR3. The CDR3 region is CARQTTMNTEAFF. DNA for the CDR3: TGTGCCAGGCAGACTACCATGAACACTGAAGCTTTCTTT.

This clone was observed a handful of times. The V and J genes are TRBV27 and TRBJ1-2; D perhaps matches TRBD1 (5 bases). Trimming removed 5 bases at V and 1 base at J, with 14 bases between. The V gene's germline CDR1 is MNHEY and CDR2 SMNVEV (reference sequence). This CDR3 is 15 amino acids long. This CDR3 is CASSGGGLLNYGYTF. CDR3 in DNA: TGTGCCAGCAGTGGGGGGGGACTACTTAACTATGGCTACACCTTC.